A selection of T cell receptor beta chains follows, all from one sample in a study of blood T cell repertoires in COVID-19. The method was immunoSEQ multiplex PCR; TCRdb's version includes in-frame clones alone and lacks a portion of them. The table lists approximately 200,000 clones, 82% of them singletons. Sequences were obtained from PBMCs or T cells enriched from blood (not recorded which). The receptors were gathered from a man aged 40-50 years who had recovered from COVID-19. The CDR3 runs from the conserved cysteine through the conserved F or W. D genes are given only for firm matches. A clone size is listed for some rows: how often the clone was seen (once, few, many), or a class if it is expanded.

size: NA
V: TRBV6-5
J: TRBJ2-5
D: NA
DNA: TGTGCCAGCAGTCGTAGGGGGTCGGGGTTCGAGACCCAGTACTTC
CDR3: CASSRRGSGFETQYF

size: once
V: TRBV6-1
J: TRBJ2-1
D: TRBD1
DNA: TGTGCCAGCAGTGAAATGTGGCAGGGGGCTCGGGTTGAGCAGTTCTTC
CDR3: CASSEMWQGARVEQFF

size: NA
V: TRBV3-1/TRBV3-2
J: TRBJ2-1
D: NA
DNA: TGTGCCAGCAGCCACCGGGACAACAATGAGCAGTTCTTC
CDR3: CASSHRDNNEQFF

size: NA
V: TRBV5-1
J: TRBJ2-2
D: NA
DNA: TGCGCCAGCAGCCATACGGGGGTAGGGGAGCTGTTTTTT
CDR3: CASSHTGVGELFF

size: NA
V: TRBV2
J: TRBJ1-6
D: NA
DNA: TGTGCCAGCAGGATACAGAATTCACCCCTCCACTTT
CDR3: CASRIQNSPLHF

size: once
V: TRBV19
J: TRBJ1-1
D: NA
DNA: TGTGCCAGTAGTATAGGACAGGAGAACACTGAAGCTTTCTTT
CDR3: CASSIGQENTEAFF

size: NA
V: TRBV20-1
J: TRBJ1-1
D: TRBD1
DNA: TGCAGTGCCCCCAGGGGGACTGAAGCTTTCTTT
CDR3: CSAPRGTEAFF

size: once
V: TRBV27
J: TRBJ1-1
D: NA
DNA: TGTGCCAGCACGGCGGGGCTCCCCTCCGTTGGGACTGAAGCTTTCTTT
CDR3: CASTAGLPSVGTEAFF

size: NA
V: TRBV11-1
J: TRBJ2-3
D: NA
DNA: TGTGCCAGCAGCTGGGCCGCGACCGCAGATACGCAGTATTTT
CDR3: CASSWAATADTQYF

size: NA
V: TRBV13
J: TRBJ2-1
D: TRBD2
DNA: TGTGCCAGCAGCTTCAGACTAGCGGAGACCCTCTACAATGAGCAGTTCTTC
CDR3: CASSFRLAETLYNEQFF

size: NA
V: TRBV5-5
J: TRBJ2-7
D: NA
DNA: TGTGCCAGCAGCTTGGACAGGGAGCAGCAGTACTTC
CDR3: CASSLDREQQYF

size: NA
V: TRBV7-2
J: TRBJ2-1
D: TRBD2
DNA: TGTGCCAGCAGCTTAGGACCCCCTAGCGGGAGGCCGGATGAGCAGTTCTTC
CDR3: CASSLGPPSGRPDEQFF

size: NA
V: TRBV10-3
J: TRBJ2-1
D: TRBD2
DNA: TGTGCCATCAGAGGAAGCGGGACTTCCACTCACAATGAGCAGTTCTTC
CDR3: CAIRGSGTSTHNEQFF

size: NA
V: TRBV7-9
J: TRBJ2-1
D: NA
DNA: TGTGCCAGCGGGAGGGGGGGTAGCTCGGATGAGCAGTTCTTC
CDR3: CASGRGGSSDEQFF

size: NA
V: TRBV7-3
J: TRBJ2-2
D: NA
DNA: TGTGCCAGCTCATCCCGGGAGACCGGGGAGCTGTTTTTT
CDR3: CASSSRETGELFF

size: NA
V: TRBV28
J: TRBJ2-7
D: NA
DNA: TGTGCCAGCAGCCAGGGACTCGGCTCCTACGAGCAGTACTTC
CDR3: CASSQGLGSYEQYF

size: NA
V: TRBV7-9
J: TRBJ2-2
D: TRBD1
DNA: TGTGCCAGCAGCCGAATGACAGGGGACACCGGGGAGCTGTTTTTT
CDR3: CASSRMTGDTGELFF

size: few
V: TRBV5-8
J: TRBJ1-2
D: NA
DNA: TGTGCCAGCAGCCTCCGGACAGTCAATGGCTACACCTTC
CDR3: CASSLRTVNGYTF

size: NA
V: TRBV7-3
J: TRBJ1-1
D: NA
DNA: TGTGCCAGCACACTATCAGTGAACACTGAAGCTTTCTTT
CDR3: CASTLSVNTEAFF

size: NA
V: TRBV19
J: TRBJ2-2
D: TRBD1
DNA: TGTGCCAGTAGTAGGGACAGGGTAGGGACCGGGGAGCTGTTTTTT
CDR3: CASSRDRVGTGELFF

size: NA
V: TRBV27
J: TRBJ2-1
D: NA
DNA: TGTGCCAGCAGCAGTATCCGGGGGTGGATCGATGAGCAGTTCTTC
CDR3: CASSSIRGWIDEQFF

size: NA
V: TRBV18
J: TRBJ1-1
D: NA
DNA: TGTGCCAGCTCACCAGGGGCAGGTACCCAGAACACTGAAGCTTTCTTT
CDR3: CASSPGAGTQNTEAFF

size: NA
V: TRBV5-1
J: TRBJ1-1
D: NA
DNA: TGCGCCAGCAGCTACGACACCCCTGCCACTGAAGCTTTCTTT
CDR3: CASSYDTPATEAFF

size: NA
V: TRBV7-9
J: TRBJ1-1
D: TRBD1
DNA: TGTGCCAGCAGCTTTACAGGGGCCGGGATTGAAGCTTTCTTT
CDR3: CASSFTGAGIEAFF

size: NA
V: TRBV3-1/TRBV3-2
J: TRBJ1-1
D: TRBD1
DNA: TGTGCCAGCAGCCAAGGACAGGGGGACACTGAAGCTTTCTTT
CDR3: CASSQGQGDTEAFF

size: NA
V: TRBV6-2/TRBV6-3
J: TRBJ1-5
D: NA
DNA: TGTGCCAGCAGTTGGGGCTCCGGGAGCAATCAGCCCCAGCATTTT
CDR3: CASSWGSGSNQPQHF

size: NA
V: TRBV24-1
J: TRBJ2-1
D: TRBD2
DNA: TGTGCCACCAGTTTAGCGGGAGGGCCCTACAATGAGCAGTTCTTC
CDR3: CATSLAGGPYNEQFF

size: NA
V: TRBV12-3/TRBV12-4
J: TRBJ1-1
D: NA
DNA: TGTGCCAGCAGCCGTTCTAACACTGAAGCTTTCTTT
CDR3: CASSRSNTEAFF

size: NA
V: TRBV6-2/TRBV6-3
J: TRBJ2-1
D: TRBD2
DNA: TGTGCCAGCAGTTTCGGACTAGCGGGAGCTGAGCAGTTCTTC
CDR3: CASSFGLAGAEQFF

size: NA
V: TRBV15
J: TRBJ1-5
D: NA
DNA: TGTGCCACCAGCAGAGATCCGACAGGCAATCAGCCCCAGCATTTT
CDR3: CATSRDPTGNQPQHF

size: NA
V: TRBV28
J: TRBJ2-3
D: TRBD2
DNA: TGTGCCAGCAGTCACAAGCGGGAGGGCCGTTTAAGAAGCACAGATACGCAGTATTTT
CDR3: CASSHKREGRLRSTDTQYF

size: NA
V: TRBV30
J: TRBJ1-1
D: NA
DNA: TGTGCCTGGAGTGTATGGCAGGGCACTGAAGCTTTCTTT
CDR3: CAWSVWQGTEAFF

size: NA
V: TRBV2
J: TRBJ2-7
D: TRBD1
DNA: TGTGCCAGCAGAAAGGGGACAGGGCCCGGCGAGCAGTACTTC
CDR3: CASRKGTGPGEQYF

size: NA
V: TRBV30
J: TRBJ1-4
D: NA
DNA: TGTGCCTCCGTTCGCGATGAAAAACTGTTTTTT
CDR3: CASVRDEKLFF

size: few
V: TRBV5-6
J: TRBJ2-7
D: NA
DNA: TGTGCCAGCAGCTTTCGAGACACGACCTACGAGCAGTACTTC
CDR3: CASSFRDTTYEQYF

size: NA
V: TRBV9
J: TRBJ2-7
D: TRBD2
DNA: TGTGCCAGCAGCGTAGGTCTAGCGGGAGACGTCAGCGAGCAGTACTTC
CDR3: CASSVGLAGDVSEQYF

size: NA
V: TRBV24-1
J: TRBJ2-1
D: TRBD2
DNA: TGTGCCACCAGTGATATGGCTAGCGGGAGGGTCTATGAGCAGTTCTTC
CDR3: CATSDMASGRVYEQFF

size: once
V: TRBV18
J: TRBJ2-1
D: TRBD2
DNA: TGTGCCAGCTCACCTAGCGGGAGGGCGTTCAATGAGCAGTTCTTC
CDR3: CASSPSGRAFNEQFF

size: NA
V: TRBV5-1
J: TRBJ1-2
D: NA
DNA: TGCGCCAGCAGCGGGGTACAGGGAGAGATCTATGGCTACACCTTC
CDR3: CASSGVQGEIYGYTF

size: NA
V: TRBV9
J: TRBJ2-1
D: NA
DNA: TGTGCCAGCAGCGTAGTTAGCGGAAGCTCCTACAATGAGCAGTTCTTC
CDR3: CASSVVSGSSYNEQFF

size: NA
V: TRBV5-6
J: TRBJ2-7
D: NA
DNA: TGTGCCAGCAAAGCGCCTAGCTCCTACGAGCAGTACTTC
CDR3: CASKAPSSYEQYF

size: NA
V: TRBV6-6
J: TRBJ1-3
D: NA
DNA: TGTGCCAGCAGTTCGTACAGGGCAGTTGGAAACACCATATATTTT
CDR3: CASSSYRAVGNTIYF

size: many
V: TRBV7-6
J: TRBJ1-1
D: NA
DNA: TGTGCCAGCAGCTTAATGCAGGGAAGGAACACTGAAGCTTTCTTT
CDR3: CASSLMQGRNTEAFF

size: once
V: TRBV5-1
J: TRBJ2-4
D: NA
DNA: TGCGCCAGCAGCTCCTTAGCTCCTGAAAACATTCAGTACTTC
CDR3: CASSSLAPENIQYF

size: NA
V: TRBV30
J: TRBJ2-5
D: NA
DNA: TGTGCCTGGTCCCAGGGCATTGAGACCCAGTACTTC
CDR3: CAWSQGIETQYF

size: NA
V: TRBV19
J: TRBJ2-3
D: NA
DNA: TGTGCCAGTAGTATAGGTAGGCGAGGCCCAGATACGCAGTATTTT
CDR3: CASSIGRRGPDTQYF

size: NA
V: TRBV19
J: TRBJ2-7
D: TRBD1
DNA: TGTGCCAGTAGCCAGGGGGCGCTTACTCGTAGCGAGCAGTACTTC
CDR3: CASSQGALTRSEQYF

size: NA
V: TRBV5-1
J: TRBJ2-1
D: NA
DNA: TGCGCCAGCGCCCCAGGGGAGCGCTACAATGAGCAGTTCTTC
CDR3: CASAPGERYNEQFF

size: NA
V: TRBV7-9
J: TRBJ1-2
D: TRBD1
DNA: TGTGCCAGCAGCCCCCTGGAGGGACAGCTTCTCTATGGCTACACCTTC
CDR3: CASSPLEGQLLYGYTF

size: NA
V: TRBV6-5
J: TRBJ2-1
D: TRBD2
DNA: TGTGCCAGCAGGATGCTAGCGGGAGGGCTGGATGAGCAGTTCTTC
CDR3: CASRMLAGGLDEQFF

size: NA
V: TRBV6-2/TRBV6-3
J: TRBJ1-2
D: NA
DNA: TGTGCCAGCAGTTATCAGGGGACGGGCTATGGCTACACCTTC
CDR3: CASSYQGTGYGYTF

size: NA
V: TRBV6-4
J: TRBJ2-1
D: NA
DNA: TGTGCCAGCAGTGTGAGCGGACTGAACGTGGGTGAGCAGTTCTTC
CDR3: CASSVSGLNVGEQFF

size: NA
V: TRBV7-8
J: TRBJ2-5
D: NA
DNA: TGTGCCAGCAGCTTTAATGGACGGGGCCAAGAGACCCAGTACTTC
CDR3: CASSFNGRGQETQYF

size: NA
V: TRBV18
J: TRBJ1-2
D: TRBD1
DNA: TGTGCCAGCTCACCACCGGTGACAGGGGCTTATGGCTACACCTTC
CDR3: CASSPPVTGAYGYTF

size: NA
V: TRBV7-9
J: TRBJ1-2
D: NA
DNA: TGTGCCGCGGGAGGAGGGGATGGCTACACCTTC
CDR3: CAAGGGDGYTF

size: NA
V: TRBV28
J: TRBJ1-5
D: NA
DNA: TGTGCCAGCAGCCGGAGGCGGCAGCCCCAGCATTTT
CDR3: CASSRRRQPQHF

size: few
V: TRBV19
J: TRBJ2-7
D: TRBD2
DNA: TGTGCCAGTAGTATGAGACTCACTAGCGGCGAGCAGTACTTC
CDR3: CASSMRLTSGEQYF

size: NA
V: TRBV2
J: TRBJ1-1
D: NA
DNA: TGTGCCAGCAGTCCAGGGGCAGGGAACACTGAAGCTTTCTTT
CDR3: CASSPGAGNTEAFF